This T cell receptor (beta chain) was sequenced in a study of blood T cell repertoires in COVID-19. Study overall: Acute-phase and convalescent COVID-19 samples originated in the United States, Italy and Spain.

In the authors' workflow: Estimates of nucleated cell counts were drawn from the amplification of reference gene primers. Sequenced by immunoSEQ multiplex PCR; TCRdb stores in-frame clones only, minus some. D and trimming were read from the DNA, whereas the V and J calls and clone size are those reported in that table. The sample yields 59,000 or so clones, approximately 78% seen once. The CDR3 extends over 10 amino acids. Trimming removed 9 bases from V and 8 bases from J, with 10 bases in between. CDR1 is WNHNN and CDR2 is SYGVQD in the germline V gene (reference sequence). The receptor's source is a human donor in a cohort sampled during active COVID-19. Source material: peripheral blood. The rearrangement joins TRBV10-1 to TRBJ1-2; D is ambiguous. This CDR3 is CAREGWGYTF. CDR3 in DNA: TGCGCCAGGGAGGGCTGGGGCTACACCTTC.